This T cell receptor (beta chain) was found in a study of beta chain features in type 1 diabetes (dated by TCRdb to about 2018). Context from the whole study: Mean age, gender distribution, total cell number and subset yield were not different between patients and healthy donors. In the study, TCRB repertoires of sorted circulating CD4+ T cell subsets from recently diagnosed type 1 diabetes patients were compared with those of matched healthy donors. A total of around 100 million sorted cells were examined across all samples, and RNA yield correlated strongly with the number of cells per subset. Regulatory and stem cell-like memory subsets were isolated from only 8 patients and roughly 8 healthy donors, whereas naive and central memory subsets came from all 30 or so donors.

All of the isolated RNA was reverse transcribed with the High Capacity cDNA Reverse Transcription Kit, so expressed TCRB transcripts were sequenced. Naive, central memory and regulatory T cell samples underwent deep immunoSEQ sequencing, averaging around 3.6 million total reads per sample. After sorted cells were lysed in RLT buffer, RNA was extracted with DNase-treated RNeasy Micro or Mini kits, with the choice depending on cell number. To prevent cross-contamination, every cell subset was processed on its own, while patient and healthy donor samples were processed together. TCRB sequences were amplified from cDNA with the immunoSEQ multiplex PCR, producing 87-bp fragments spanning the CDR3 region. Sequencing of the amplicons was performed on the Illumina HiSeq platform. Per the original workflow: Synthetic template baselines were used to correct PCR bias computationally, reads within Hamming distance 2 were collapsed together, and singletons that could not be merged were discarded. Reads were aligned to IMGT to assign V, D and J genes, CDR3 length, and insertions or deletions at six rearrangement sites. Within each subset, clonotype counts were normalized to sorted cell number, and only after that were true diversity and Gini coefficients computed with the tcR R package. Repertoire sharing was quantified using the overlap coefficient calculated on TCRB nucleotide sequences. TCRdb limited this immuneACCESS table to in-frame rearrangements with V and J called. A share of clones is missing; checked studies link under half to unresolved V genes, and the rest is unexplained. The DNA gave D and trimming, while V, J and clone size come from that table. This sample comprises roughly 140,000 clones, 10% of them detected only once. The ten largest clonotypes hold around 0.5% of the sample.

Taken from cysteine to phenylalanine, the CDR3 has 16 residues. Only the CDR3 portion is preserved as DNA: 48 bases, with reading frame beginning at the first base. From V the trimming removes 5 bases and from J it removes 2 bases, while the gene matches leave 10 bases of the junction unaccounted for. CDR1 and CDR2 were assigned from the germline V gene (reference sequence) as MNHEY and SMNVEV. A single peripheral blood draw of 90 to 150 mL on average was collected from each donor into heparinised tubes. A BD FACSAria II and a panel including CD45RO, CCR7, CD25, CD127, CD95 and CD27 were used to sort naive, central memory, regulatory and stem cell-like memory CD4+ T cells. All sorted populations exceeded 95% purity. PBMCs were separated immediately by Lymphoprep density gradient centrifugation and were stained directly, without being cultured. To minimize batch effects, samples were stained and sorted in pairs, one healthy donor with one patient per experiment.

Summary of the overall study and its limitations: Patients with type 1 diabetes made fewer insertions and deleted more nucleotides at VDJ recombination sites, implying thymic rearrangement abnormalities. PCR may preferentially amplify shorter templates, but because patient and control samples were amplified and corrected together, any resulting skew would affect both groups equally. Because cDNA was sequenced instead of genomic DNA, highly expressing activated cells could be over-represented, though the groups showed no difference in activation or CD3 levels. Naive, central memory and regulatory TCRB repertoires appeared more similar among patients than among healthy donors. In all four CD4+ subsets, TCRB CDR3 length was moderately but significantly shorter in type 1 diabetes patients. Because the HLA sub-analyses included only small numbers of individuals, any influence of HLA type on TCRB rearrangement was left unresolved.

Concerning this clone itself: Its specific antigen is unknown. Per-base qualities were not stored, and no clone one base away is much larger.

Here the chain combines TRBV27 and TRBJ2-7; 9 bases in the junction line up with TRBD2. The source of this sequence is a man aged 25-45 years with type 1 diabetes. The sample taken for sequencing was central memory CD4+ T cells from blood. The encoded CDR3 is CASSEKIAGVTYEQYF. The DNA sequence reads TGTGCCAGCAGTGAAAAAATAGCGGGAGTGACCTACGAGCAGTACTTC.